This TCR beta chain was recorded in a study of immune cell composition in non-small cell lung cancer. Template was genomic DNA from frozen, unsorted single-cell suspensions. The data were produced by immunoSEQ multiplex PCR, yet TCRdb's version contains in-frame clones alone and is incomplete. This sample has around 1,700 clones, with about 80% found just once. Germline lookup yields CDR1 SGDLS and CDR2 YYNGEE. V lost 0 bases and J 7 bases, leaving 17 bases between the germline ends. This CDR3 is built from 15 residues. The clonotype originates from a human donor with non-small cell lung cancer. The gene calls are TRBV9 and TRBJ2-7; TRBD1 is a possible D gene (5 bases). Sequencing was carried out using lung tumor tissue. This CDR3 is CASSVGPGPVVEQYF. CDR3 nucleotides: TGTGCCAGCAGCGTAGGGCCAGGGCCGGTTGTGGAGCAGTACTTC.